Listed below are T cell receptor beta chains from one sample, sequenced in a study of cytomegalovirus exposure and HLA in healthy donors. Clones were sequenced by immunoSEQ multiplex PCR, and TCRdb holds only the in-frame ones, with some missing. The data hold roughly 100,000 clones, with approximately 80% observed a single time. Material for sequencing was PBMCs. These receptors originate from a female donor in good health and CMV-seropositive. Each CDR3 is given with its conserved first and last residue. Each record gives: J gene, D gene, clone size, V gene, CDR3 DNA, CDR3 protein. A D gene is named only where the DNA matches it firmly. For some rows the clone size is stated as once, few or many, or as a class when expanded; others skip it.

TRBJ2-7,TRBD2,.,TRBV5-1,TGCGCCAGCACCACCTGGGGGGGCTCCTACGAGCAGTACTTC,CASTTWGGSYEQYF
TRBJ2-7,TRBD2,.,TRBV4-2,TGTGCCAGCAGCCATGGACTAGCGGGGGCCCCGTCCTACGAGCAGTACTTC,CASSHGLAGAPSYEQYF
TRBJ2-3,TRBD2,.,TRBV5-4,TGTGCCAGCAGCCATGGGACTAGCGGGTGGAACAGGGCAGATACGCAGTATTTT,CASSHGTSGWNRADTQYF
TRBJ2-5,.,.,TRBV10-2,TGCGCCAGTCTGGACAGTAGGGAGACCCAGTACTTC,CASLDSRETQYF
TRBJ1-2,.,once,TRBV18,TGTGCCAGCTCACCGGATACAGGGCTGGGCGGCTACACCTTC,CASSPDTGLGGYTF
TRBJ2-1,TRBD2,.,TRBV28,TGTGCCAGCAGTCAACTAGCGGGAGGGCCCTACAATGAGCAGTTCTTC,CASSQLAGGPYNEQFF
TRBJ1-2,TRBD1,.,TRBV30,TGTGCCTGGAGTGTACGGTCAACAGGGGTGGTTGGCTACACCTTC,CAWSVRSTGVVGYTF
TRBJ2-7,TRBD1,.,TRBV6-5,TGTGCCAGCAGTTACGACGGGACAGGGAGGTACGAGCAGTACTTC,CASSYDGTGRYEQYF
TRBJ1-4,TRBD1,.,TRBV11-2,TGTGCCAGCAGCTTATTTAGTATTCGGGACAGTATTAATGAAAAACTGTTTTTT,CASSLFSIRDSINEKLFF
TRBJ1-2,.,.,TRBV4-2,TGTGCCAGCAGCCAAGAAACTCAATTTGGCTACACCTTC,CASSQETQFGYTF
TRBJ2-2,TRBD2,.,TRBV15,TGTGCCACCAGCGCCGGGACTAGCGGGAGGGAGAACACCGGGGAGCTGTTTTTT,CATSAGTSGRENTGELFF